Following are 24 T cell receptor beta chains from one sample sequenced in a study of blood T cell repertoires in COVID-19. The data were produced by immunoSEQ multiplex PCR, yet TCRdb's version contains in-frame clones alone and is incomplete. Seen here are under 350,000 clones, about 88% observed once, and the top ten hold 2% to 3%. The sequenced sample consisted of PBMCs or T cells enriched from blood (not recorded which). These receptor sequences come from a man aged 55 to 70 who had recovered from COVID-19.

The chain combines TRBV7-6 with TRBJ1-1; D is unresolved. Germline V gene lookup returns CDR1 SGHVS and CDR2 FNYEAQ. V dropped 5 bases and J dropped 1 base, with 8 bases sitting between them. This CDR3 region has 13 residues. CDR3 sequence reads: CASSTSKNTEAFF. The CDR3 nucleotides are TGTGCCAGCAGCACTTCTAAGAACACTGAAGCTTTCTTT.

V gene TRBV11-3 combines with J gene TRBJ1-5; 9 bases line up with TRBD1. The CDR3 has 19 amino acids. Per germline, CDR1 SGHNT and CDR2 YENEEA. After removal of 1 base from V and 0 bases from J, the junction contained 10 bases not matched to a gene. As DNA, the CDR3 is TGTGCCAGCAGCTTAGTCCGGGACAGGGCTCTATATAGCAATCAGCCCCAGCATTTT. Residues: CASSLVRDRALYSNQPQHF.

This clone appeared a single time. The gene calls are TRBV7-6 and TRBJ2-2; D is perhaps TRBD2 (6 bases). Germline V lookup: CDR1 SGHVS, CDR2 FNYEAQ. This CDR3 contains 13 residues. With 0 bases removed from V and 7 bases from J, the gap between germline ends came to 6 bases. As DNA, the CDR3 is TGTGCCAGCAGCTTAGCGGAGGGCGGGGAGCTGTTTTTT. It codes for CASSLAEGGELFF.

This rearrangement joins TRBV4-1 to TRBJ1-5; D is unresolved. Germline V CDR1 and CDR2: MGHRA, YSYEKL. V lost 1 base and J 6 bases, leaving 10 bases between the germline ends. This CDR3 comprises 14 residues. CDR3 residues: CASSQVRGFQPQHF. CDR3 sequence (DNA): TGCGCCAGCAGCCAAGTACGGGGATTTCAGCCCCAGCATTTT.

There are a few counts of this clone. This chain links TRBV5-8 with TRBJ1-2; 7 nucleotides match TRBD1. Germline CDR1 and CDR2: SGHTS and YDEGEE. J lost 8 bases, V lost 4 bases, and 17 bases had no gene match. The CDR3 extends over 16 amino acids. This CDR3 reads CASSPVARLGGRGYTF. CDR3 nucleotides: TGTGCCAGCAGCCCCGTGGCCCGGCTAGGGGGCCGGGGCTACACCTTC. Using reference TRBV5-8 and TRBJ1-2 for the parts outside the CDR3, the full variable domain is EAGVTQSPTHLIKTRGQQATLRCSPISGHTSVYWYQQALGLGLQFLLWYDEGEERNRGNFPPRFSGRQFPNYSSELNVNALELEDSALYLCASSPVARLGGRGYTFGSGTRLTVV.

In DNA form, the CDR3 reads TGTGCCAGCAGTGGGCTAACTAGCGGGAGGACCTACGAGCAGTACTTC. This gives the protein CASSGLTSGRTYEQYF. The chain links TRBV2 to TRBJ2-7; 12 nucleotides match TRBD2. Germline lookup yields CDR1 SNHLY and CDR2 FYNNEI. The junction had 6 bases not matched to a gene; V was cut back by 4 bases and J by 2 bases. This CDR3 has 16 amino acids.

This rearrangement joins TRBV11-1 to TRBJ1-1, with 7 bases aligning to TRBD1. This CDR3 comprises 16 residues. CDR1 and CDR2 (germline): SGHAT, FQDESV (reference sequence). V dropped 5 bases and J dropped 0; count of bases not matched to a gene: 9. In nucleotides, the CDR3 is TGTGCCAGCAGCCCCCGGACAGGAAGACTGAACACTGAAGCTTTCTTT. It codes for CASSPRTGRLNTEAFF.

V is TRBV2 and J is TRBJ2-6; TRBD1 matches at 9 bases. This CDR3 is 16 amino acids long. J was trimmed by 3 bases and V by 5 bases; bases with no gene match: 5. Germline V gives CDR1 SNHLY, CDR2 FYNNEI. In nucleotides, the CDR3 is TGTGCCAGCAGTCCACAGGGGGCGGGTGGGGCCAACGTCCTGACTTTC. It is translated as CASSPQGAGGANVLTF.

V and J are TRBV18 and TRBJ1-2; 10 bases are a match to TRBD1. Germline lookup yields CDR1 KGHSH and CDR2 LQKENI. The CDR3 sequence is 17 residues long. Losses at the gene ends were 1 base for V and 6 bases for J; bases not matched to a gene: 11. The CDR3 region is CASSPRGTGDGTNGYTF. The CDR3 coding sequence is TGTGCCAGCTCACCACGGGGGACAGGGGATGGAACAAATGGCTACACCTTC.

V gene TRBV30 combines with J gene TRBJ2-2; D is uncertain. The ends were cut back, 0 bases at V and 0 bases at J, with 8 bases in the middle. CDR1 is GTSNPN and CDR2 is SVGIG in the germline V gene (reference sequence). The CDR3 contains 15 residues. The CDR3 loop reads CAWSVLLANTGELFF. The CDR3 DNA reads TGTGCCTGGAGTGTACTTTTGGCGAACACCGGGGAGCTGTTTTTT.

The V gene is TRBV27, the J gene TRBJ2-3; 8 nucleotides agree with TRBD1. Germline assignment: CDR1 MNHEY and CDR2 SMNVEV (reference sequence). J was trimmed by 4 bases and V by 0 bases; bases with no gene match: 6. This CDR3 has 16 amino acids. The chain's CDR3 is CASSLSPGGKADTQYF. The CDR3 DNA reads as TGTGCCAGCAGTTTATCCCCAGGGGGCAAAGCAGATACGCAGTATTTT.

The gene calls are TRBV7-2 and TRBJ1-5, with a possible D match to TRBD1 (5 bases). This CDR3 has 16 amino acids. V lost 4 bases to trimming and J lost 0 bases, with 13 bases between them. Germline V gene sequence: CDR1 SGHTA, CDR2 FQGNSA. The CDR3 region has the DNA TGTGCCAGCAGCTCGCAAGGGGCATATAGCAATCAGCCCCAGCATTTT. It codes for CASSSQGAYSNQPQHF.

This chain connects TRBV5-1 to TRBJ2-7; TRBD2 aligns across 8 bases. Germline V gives CDR1 SGHRS, CDR2 YFSETQ. With V trimmed by 0 bases and J by 5 bases, 4 bases remained unmatched. This CDR3 comprises 14 residues. CDR3 amino acids: CASSLALGRDEQYF. The CDR3 bases are TGCGCCAGCAGCTTGGCCCTCGGGAGGGACGAGCAGTACTTC. Using reference TRBV5-1 and TRBJ2-7 for the parts outside the CDR3, the full variable domain is KAGVTQTPRYLIKTRGQQVTLSCSPISGHRSVSWYQQTPGQGLQFLFEYFSETQRNKGNFPGRFSGRQFSNSRSEMNVSTLELGDSALYLCASSLALGRDEQYFGPGTRLTVT.

V usage is TRBV28 and J usage is TRBJ1-1, with TRBD1 matching over 7 bases. The CDR3 is 15 amino acids. V lost 6 bases and J lost 1; bases outside the gene matches: 8. CDR1 is MDHEN and CDR2 is SYDVKM in the germline V gene. The CDR3 bases are TGTGCCAGCAGCCTTCTGACAGGGCGGAACACTGAAGCTTTCTTT. Its protein is CASSLLTGRNTEAFF.

The CDR3 loop is CASSLASSGANVLTF. The CDR3 DNA is TGTGCCAGCAGCCTGGCGAGCTCTGGGGCCAACGTCCTGACTTTC. This chain joins TRBV5-5 and TRBJ2-6; the D is unclear. The CDR3 has 15 amino acids. The germline V gene encodes CDR1 SGHKS and CDR2 YYEKEE (reference sequence). V was trimmed by 4 bases and J by 0 bases, leaving 8 bases between them.

V usage is TRBV4-3 and J usage is TRBJ1-6, with a tentative D call TRBD1 (6 bases). Trimming stripped 1 base from V and 5 bases from J, with 9 bases between. In germline, CDR1 is LGHNA, CDR2 YSLEER. The CDR3 extends over 15 amino acids. The CDR3 nucleotides read TGCGCCAGCAGCCAAGGACAGGCCAATAATTCACCCCTCCACTTT. It codes for CASSQGQANNSPLHF.

The V gene is TRBV30, the J gene TRBJ2-3; D possibly corresponds to TRBD1 (6 bases). CDR1 and CDR2 (germline): GTSNPN, SVGIG (reference sequence). Trimming removed 5 bases from V and 0 bases from J, with 15 bases in between. The CDR3 has 15 amino acids. CDR3: CAWSKMDSSTDTQYF. CDR3 in DNA: TGTGCCTGGTCGAAAATGGACAGTAGCACAGATACGCAGTATTTT.

This chain connects TRBV3-1 (or the pseudogene TRBV3-2) to TRBJ1-2, with 8 bases matching TRBD1. Trimming cost V 2 bases and J 4 bases; bases outside gene matches: 0. This CDR3 contains 13 residues. Germline V gene sequence: CDR1 LGHDT, CDR2 YNNKEL (reference sequence). CDR3 loop: CASSQQGAYGYTF. CDR3 DNA: TGTGCCAGCAGCCAACAGGGGGCCTATGGCTACACCTTC.

V and J are TRBV6-2 or TRBV6-3 and TRBJ1-2; D is unresolved. CDR3 length: 12 amino acids. The germline CDR1 and CDR2 sequences are MNHEY and SVGEGT. Trimming removed 0 bases from V and 7 bases from J, with 6 bases in between. In DNA form, the CDR3 reads TGTGCCAGCAGTTACTCGACGGGTGGCTACACCTTC. Translating it yields CASSYSTGGYTF.

The J gene is TRBJ1-6, the V gene TRBV11-3; tentatively, D is TRBD1 (5 bases). This CDR3 contains 15 residues. Trimming cost V 1 base and J 9 bases, with 13 bases left between them. From germline, CDR1 is SGHNT and CDR2 YENEEA. The chain's CDR3 is CASSLGPGMGSPLHF. In nucleotides, the CDR3 is TGTGCCAGCAGCTTAGGGCCAGGGATGGGTTCACCCCTCCACTTT. The full variable domain, completed using reference TRBV11-3 and TRBJ1-6, is EAGVVQSPRYKIIEKKQPVAFWCNPISGHNTLYWYLQNLGQGPELLIRYENEEAVDDSQLPKDRFSAERLKGVDSTLKIQPAELGDSAVYLCASSLGPGMGSPLHFGNGTRLTVT.

This rearrangement joins TRBV9 to TRBJ2-7, with a tentative D call TRBD2 (5 bases). Trimming stripped 5 bases from V and 4 bases from J, with 13 bases between. Germline loops: CDR1 SGDLS, CDR2 YYNGEE. This CDR3 has 13 residues. DNA for the CDR3: TGTGCCAGCAGTTCGGGATCGGGTTACGAGCAGTACTTC. It is translated as CASSSGSGYEQYF.

This clone was found once. This chain links TRBV11-2 with TRBJ2-1, with unresolved D. The germline V gene encodes CDR1 SGHAT and CDR2 FQNNGV. The CDR3 is 11 residues long. Trimming cost V 0 bases and J 13 bases, with 7 bases left between them. The CDR3 is CASSLDWAQFF. In nucleotides, the CDR3 is TGTGCCAGCAGCTTAGACTGGGCCCAGTTCTTC.

This chain links TRBV10-3 with TRBJ1-1; no reliable D call. Germline loops: CDR1 ENHRY, CDR2 SYGVKD. The CDR3 runs 11 residues. The V end lost 7 bases, the J end lost 5 bases, and 8 bases lay between the germline ends. The CDR3 sequence: CAIKRETEAFF. CDR3 sequence (DNA): TGTGCCATCAAGAGGGAGACTGAAGCTTTCTTT.

This clone has just a few counts. The chain combines TRBV11-2 with TRBJ2-2; perhaps TRBD2 as D (6 bases). Germline CDR1 and CDR2: SGHAT and FQNNGV. The CDR3 is 15 amino acids. The V gene lost 6 bases and the J gene lost 2 bases, with 13 bases spanning the gap. The CDR3 sequence is CASRRGDGNTGELFF. The CDR3 region has the DNA TGTGCCAGCAGGCGGGGAGACGGAAACACCGGGGAGCTGTTTTTT.